This is a list of T cell receptor beta chains from one sample in a study of human T cells and chemical hapten exposure. Each CDR3 protein gets one entry after TCRdb re-called the RACE reads with MiXCR. The sample lists fewer than 200,000 distinct CDR3 sequences, 28% occurring once. The source was whole blood, collected in connection with sensitization to the hapten diphenylcyclopropenone (DPC). Every receptor here comes from a woman between 18 and 29 years old with alopecia areata. Some clones in this sample may be carry-over from other donors' samples. The CDR3 runs from the conserved cysteine through the conserved F or W. Each record gives: clone size, V gene, CDR3 length, D gene, J gene, CDR3 DNA, CDR3 protein. A D gene is named only where the DNA matches it firmly. The size of a clone is reported for some rows only, either as once, few or many, or as a class for expanded clones.

clone_size: -; v_call: TRBV5-1; cdr3_length: 14; d_call: TRBD1; j_call: TRBJ2-1; cdr3_nt: TGCGCCAGCAGCTCCGGACAGGGTATCAATGAGCAGTTCTTC; cdr3_aa: CASSSGQGINEQFF
clone_size: -; v_call: TRBV4-2; cdr3_length: 16; d_call: TRBD2; j_call: TRBJ2-3; cdr3_nt: TGTGCCAGCAGCCCTCTAGCGGGAGACTCTAAAGATACGCAGTATTTT; cdr3_aa: CASSPLAGDSKDTQYF
clone_size: -; v_call: TRBV9; cdr3_length: 15; d_call: -; j_call: TRBJ2-6; cdr3_nt: TGTGCCAGCTTTGGGCAGGGTACTGGGGCCAACGTCCTGACTTTC; cdr3_aa: CASFGQGTGANVLTF
clone_size: medium-sized; v_call: TRBV20-1; cdr3_length: 15; d_call: -; j_call: TRBJ1-5; cdr3_nt: TGCAGTGTCCAACTCGGCCAGGGGCATACGGAGCCCCAGCATTTT; cdr3_aa: CSVQLGQGHTEPQHF
clone_size: -; v_call: TRBV6-4; cdr3_length: 15; d_call: -; j_call: TRBJ2-2; cdr3_nt: TGTGCCAGCAGTGAAGAGCCCGCGAACACCGGGGAGCTGTTTTTT; cdr3_aa: CASSEEPANTGELFF
clone_size: few; v_call: TRBV4-1; cdr3_length: 13; d_call: -; j_call: TRBJ2-1; cdr3_nt: TGCGCCAGCAGCCAAAGGGACCGGCGAGGGCAGTTCTTC; cdr3_aa: CASSQRDRRGQFF
clone_size: few; v_call: TRBV27; cdr3_length: 15; d_call: TRBD2; j_call: TRBJ2-7; cdr3_nt: TGTGCCAGCAGTCCCGTAGCCCGACTAGCGGACGAGCAGTACTTC; cdr3_aa: CASSPVARLADEQYF
clone_size: -; v_call: TRBV20-1; cdr3_length: 15; d_call: TRBD2; j_call: TRBJ2-5; cdr3_nt: TGCAGTGCTAGAGATGTAGCGGGGGACCAAGAGACCCAGTACTTC; cdr3_aa: CSARDVAGDQETQYF
clone_size: -; v_call: TRBV28; cdr3_length: 15; d_call: -; j_call: TRBJ2-4; cdr3_nt: TGTGCCAGCAGCCCTACGGCAGGGTCAATCAACATTCAGTACTTC; cdr3_aa: CASSPTAGSINIQYF
clone_size: -; v_call: TRBV20-1; cdr3_length: 13; d_call: -; j_call: TRBJ1-1; cdr3_nt: TGCAGTGCTAGATTGGGGGGCTGGACTGAAGCTTTCTTT; cdr3_aa: CSARLGGWTEAFF
clone_size: -; v_call: TRBV10-3; cdr3_length: 14; d_call: -; j_call: TRBJ2-3; cdr3_nt: TGTGCCATCAGTGCCGGGGGTGCAGCAGATACGCAGTATTTT; cdr3_aa: CAISAGGAADTQYF
clone_size: -; v_call: TRBV27; cdr3_length: 14; d_call: TRBD1; j_call: TRBJ2-1; cdr3_nt: TGTGCCAGCAGGCAGGGGGCAGAATACAATGAGCAGTTCTTC; cdr3_aa: CASRQGAEYNEQFF
clone_size: few; v_call: TRBV5-4; cdr3_length: 12; d_call: -; j_call: TRBJ1-1; cdr3_nt: TGTGCCAGCAGCTTGGGACGGGTAGAAGCTTTCTTT; cdr3_aa: CASSLGRVEAFF
clone_size: -; v_call: TRBV15; cdr3_length: 15; d_call: -; j_call: TRBJ1-3; cdr3_nt: TGTGCCACGACCCACCACAGGGAAGGGGGAAACACCATATATTTT; cdr3_aa: CATTHHREGGNTIYF
clone_size: -; v_call: TRBV20-1; cdr3_length: 12; d_call: -; j_call: TRBJ1-1; cdr3_nt: TGCAGTGCTGCGGACACGGACACTGAAACTTTCTTT; cdr3_aa: CSAADTDTETFF
clone_size: few; v_call: TRBV11-2; cdr3_length: 14; d_call: -; j_call: TRBJ2-3; cdr3_nt: TGTGCCAGCAGCTCGCCCCTAGCTTTAGATACGCAGTATTTT; cdr3_aa: CASSSPLALDTQYF
clone_size: few; v_call: TRBV29-1; cdr3_length: 14; d_call: -; j_call: TRBJ2-5; cdr3_nt: TGCAGCGCCATCTCAGGGGTGGACGGAGAGACCCAGTACTTC; cdr3_aa: CSAISGVDGETQYF
clone_size: many; v_call: TRBV20-1; cdr3_length: 14; d_call: -; j_call: TRBJ1-2; cdr3_nt: TGCAGTGCTAGAGCCAGGACTGACGGCTATGGCTACACCTTC; cdr3_aa: CSARARTDGYGYTF
clone_size: few; v_call: TRBV6-6; cdr3_length: 13; d_call: -; j_call: TRBJ1-5; cdr3_nt: TGTGCCAGCAGAATCGGGGCTTGGCAGCCCCAGCATTTT; cdr3_aa: CASRIGAWQPQHF
clone_size: -; v_call: TRBV5-5; cdr3_length: 15; d_call: TRBD2; j_call: TRBJ2-1; cdr3_nt: TGTGCCAGCAGCCCAAAGCGGGAACTGTACAATGAGCAGTTCTTC; cdr3_aa: CASSPKRELYNEQFF
clone_size: many; v_call: TRBV2; cdr3_length: 14; d_call: -; j_call: TRBJ2-7; cdr3_nt: TGTGCCAGCAGCGTCAGGGTAGCTGTTGTCGAGCAGTACTTC; cdr3_aa: CASSVRVAVVEQYF
clone_size: few; v_call: TRBV29-1; cdr3_length: 13; d_call: -; j_call: TRBJ2-3; cdr3_nt: TGCAGCGTGGTCTCGGGTCTCACAGATACGCAGTATTTT; cdr3_aa: CSVVSGLTDTQYF
clone_size: few; v_call: TRBV20-1; cdr3_length: 17; d_call: -; j_call: TRBJ1-6; cdr3_nt: TGCAGTGCTTATCCCGACAGGATAAGCTCCTATAATTCACCCCTCCACTTT; cdr3_aa: CSAYPDRISSYNSPLHF
clone_size: -; v_call: TRBV5-1; cdr3_length: 16; d_call: TRBD2; j_call: TRBJ2-5; cdr3_nt: TGCGCCAGCAGCTTGACTAGCGGGGGGACCCAAGAGACCCAGTACTTC; cdr3_aa: CASSLTSGGTQETQYF
clone_size: -; v_call: TRBV29-1; cdr3_length: 17; d_call: TRBD2; j_call: TRBJ2-4; cdr3_nt: TGCAGCGTTGTCGGGGATAAAAGACTAGCGGGGGCAAACATTCAGTACTTC; cdr3_aa: CSVVGDKRLAGANIQYF
clone_size: few; v_call: TRBV29-1; cdr3_length: 12; d_call: -; j_call: TRBJ2-7; cdr3_nt: TGCAGCGTCGCCAGGGTAATCAACGAGCAGTACTTC; cdr3_aa: CSVARVINEQYF
clone_size: -; v_call: TRBV4-1; cdr3_length: 12; d_call: -; j_call: TRBJ2-7; cdr3_nt: TGCGCCAGCAGCCGACGGCCAGGGGAGCAGTACTTC; cdr3_aa: CASSRRPGEQYF
clone_size: once; v_call: TRBV20-1; cdr3_length: 13; d_call: TRBD1; j_call: TRBJ2-1; cdr3_nt: TGCAGTGCTAGAGGACAGGGGGCCAGGGAGCAGTTCTTC; cdr3_aa: CSARGQGAREQFF
clone_size: -; v_call: TRBV29-1; cdr3_length: 16; d_call: TRBD2; j_call: TRBJ2-1; cdr3_nt: TGCAGCGTTGCAGGACTAGCGGGAAGCTCCTACAATGAGCAGTTCTTC; cdr3_aa: CSVAGLAGSSYNEQFF
clone_size: -; v_call: TRBV5-1; cdr3_length: 13; d_call: -; j_call: TRBJ2-3; cdr3_nt: TGCGCCAGCAGCTTGTTTACCACAGATACGCAGTATTTT; cdr3_aa: CASSLFTTDTQYF
clone_size: -; v_call: TRBV7-9; cdr3_length: 16; d_call: TRBD1; j_call: TRBJ2-6; cdr3_nt: TGTGCCAGCAGCTTAGGGACAGGGACGGGGGCCAACGTCCTGACTTTC; cdr3_aa: CASSLGTGTGANVLTF
clone_size: few; v_call: TRBV29-1; cdr3_length: 14; d_call: -; j_call: TRBJ2-5; cdr3_nt: TGCAGCGTTTTCTGGCGGGGTAGACAAGAGACCCAGTACTTC; cdr3_aa: CSVFWRGRQETQYF
clone_size: -; v_call: TRBV5-6; cdr3_length: 15; d_call: -; j_call: TRBJ1-1; cdr3_nt: TGTGCCAGCAGCTTGGTAATCGGCACGAACACTGAAGCTTTCTTT; cdr3_aa: CASSLVIGTNTEAFF
clone_size: -; v_call: TRBV20-1; cdr3_length: 15; d_call: -; j_call: TRBJ2-1; cdr3_nt: TGCAGTGCGGGGGGGGCGGGACCCAGTTACAATGAGCAGTTCTTC; cdr3_aa: CSAGGAGPSYNEQFF
clone_size: few; v_call: TRBV29-1; cdr3_length: 11; d_call: -; j_call: TRBJ1-4; cdr3_nt: TGCAGCTCGCGTTATAATGAAAAACTGTTTTTT; cdr3_aa: CSSRYNEKLFF
clone_size: few; v_call: TRBV3-1; cdr3_length: 18; d_call: TRBD2; j_call: TRBJ2-2; cdr3_nt: TGTGCCAGCAGCCAAGCACTAGCGACGACGATAAACACCGGGGAGCTGTTTTTT; cdr3_aa: CASSQALATTINTGELFF
clone_size: once; v_call: TRBV7-6; cdr3_length: 13; d_call: -; j_call: TRBJ2-7; cdr3_nt: TGTGCCAGCAGCTTAGGGGTCGCCTACGAGCAGTACTTC; cdr3_aa: CASSLGVAYEQYF
clone_size: -; v_call: TRBV18; cdr3_length: 17; d_call: -; j_call: TRBJ2-1; cdr3_nt: TGTGCCAGCTCACCACGTTCGGGAACAAGGGGCTACAATGAGCAGTTCTTC; cdr3_aa: CASSPRSGTRGYNEQFF
clone_size: few; v_call: TRBV3-1; cdr3_length: 15; d_call: TRBD1; j_call: TRBJ2-7; cdr3_nt: TGTGCCAGCAGCCTTGGGACAGGGATTACAAACGAGCAGTACTTC; cdr3_aa: CASSLGTGITNEQYF
clone_size: -; v_call: TRBV9; cdr3_length: 14; d_call: -; j_call: TRBJ2-5; cdr3_nt: TGTGCCAGCAGCGTAGGAGGGGCGAAAGAGACCCAGTACTTC; cdr3_aa: CASSVGGAKETQYF
clone_size: few; v_call: TRBV15; cdr3_length: 14; d_call: -; j_call: TRBJ1-4; cdr3_nt: TGTGCCACCAGCAGAGAGGGGACGGTGGAAAAACTGTTTTTT; cdr3_aa: CATSREGTVEKLFF
clone_size: few; v_call: TRBV12-3/TRBV12-4; cdr3_length: 14; d_call: -; j_call: TRBJ2-7; cdr3_nt: TGTGCCAGCAGTTTGGTCCCCAGGGATTACGAGCAGTACTTC; cdr3_aa: CASSLVPRDYEQYF
clone_size: -; v_call: TRBV2; cdr3_length: 14; d_call: -; j_call: TRBJ2-5; cdr3_nt: TGTGCCAGCACCGAACTAGTGCAGGGAGAGACCCAGTACTTC; cdr3_aa: CASTELVQGETQYF
clone_size: -; v_call: TRBV12-5; cdr3_length: 15; d_call: -; j_call: TRBJ2-5; cdr3_nt: TGTGCTAGTGGTTTGGGTCGGACTGGCGAAGAGACCCAGTACTTC; cdr3_aa: CASGLGRTGEETQYF
clone_size: few; v_call: TRBV7-2; cdr3_length: 14; d_call: -; j_call: TRBJ2-3; cdr3_nt: TGTGCCAGCAGCGCCCAGGGCCTCCTAGGGGGGCAGTATTTT; cdr3_aa: CASSAQGLLGGQYF
clone_size: -; v_call: TRBV20-1; cdr3_length: 15; d_call: TRBD1; j_call: TRBJ1-4; cdr3_nt: TGCAGTGCTAGGGCCAGGGGACAGTTCCGTGAAAAACTGTTTTTT; cdr3_aa: CSARARGQFREKLFF
clone_size: few; v_call: TRBV6-1; cdr3_length: 17; d_call: -; j_call: TRBJ2-6; cdr3_nt: TGTGCCAGCAGTGGGGGGGTTGGATTCTCTGGGGCCAACGTCCTGACTTTC; cdr3_aa: CASSGGVGFSGANVLTF
clone_size: -; v_call: TRBV3-1; cdr3_length: 15; d_call: TRBD2; j_call: TRBJ2-1; cdr3_nt: TGTGCCAGCAGCCGTCGGACTAGCGGGGACAATGAGCAGTTCTTC; cdr3_aa: CASSRRTSGDNEQFF
clone_size: -; v_call: TRBV25-1; cdr3_length: 13; d_call: -; j_call: TRBJ1-4; cdr3_nt: TGTGCCAGCCGACAGGCAGGGAATGAAAAACTGTTTTTT; cdr3_aa: CASRQAGNEKLFF
clone_size: few; v_call: TRBV7-2; cdr3_length: 14; d_call: -; j_call: TRBJ2-2; cdr3_nt: TGTGCCACCCAGGGACAATTTGGCACCGGGGAGCTGTTTTTT; cdr3_aa: CATQGQFGTGELFF